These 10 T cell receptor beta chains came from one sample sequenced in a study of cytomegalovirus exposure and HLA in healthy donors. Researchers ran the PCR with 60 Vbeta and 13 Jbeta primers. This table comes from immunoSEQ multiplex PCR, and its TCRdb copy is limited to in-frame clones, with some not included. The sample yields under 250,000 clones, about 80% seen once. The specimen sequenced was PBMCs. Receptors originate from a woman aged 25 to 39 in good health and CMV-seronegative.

CDR3 loop: CASSQYLGTGGRETQYF. The CDR3 DNA is TGTGCCAGCAGTCAATACCTAGGGACAGGGGGGCGGGAGACCCAGTACTTC. This chain joins TRBV27 and TRBJ2-5; 11 positions agree with TRBD1. The V gene's germline CDR1 is MNHEY and CDR2 SMNVEV (reference sequence). The length of the CDR3 is 17 residues. V trimming: 5 bases; J trimming: 5 bases; junction bases outside the gene matches: 13.

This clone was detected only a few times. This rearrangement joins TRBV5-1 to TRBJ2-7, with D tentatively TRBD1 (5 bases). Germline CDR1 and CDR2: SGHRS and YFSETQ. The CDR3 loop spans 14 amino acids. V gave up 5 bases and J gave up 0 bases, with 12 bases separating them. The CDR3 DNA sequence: TGCGCCAGCAGGACAGACCTTAGCTCCTACGAGCAGTACTTC. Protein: CASRTDLSSYEQYF.

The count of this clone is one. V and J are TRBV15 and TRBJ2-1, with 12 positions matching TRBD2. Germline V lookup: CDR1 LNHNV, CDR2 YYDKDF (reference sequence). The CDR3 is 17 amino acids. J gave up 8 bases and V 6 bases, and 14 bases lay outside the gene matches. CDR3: CATRSFRASGGAYEQFF. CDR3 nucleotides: TGTGCCACCAGGTCTTTCCGGGCTAGCGGGGGGGCATATGAGCAGTTCTTC.

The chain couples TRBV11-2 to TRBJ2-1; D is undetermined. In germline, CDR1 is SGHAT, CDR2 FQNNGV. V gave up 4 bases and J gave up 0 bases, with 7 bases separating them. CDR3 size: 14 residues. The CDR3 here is CASSSVSSYNEQFF. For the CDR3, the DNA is TGTGCCAGCAGCTCGGTGAGCTCCTACAATGAGCAGTTCTTC.

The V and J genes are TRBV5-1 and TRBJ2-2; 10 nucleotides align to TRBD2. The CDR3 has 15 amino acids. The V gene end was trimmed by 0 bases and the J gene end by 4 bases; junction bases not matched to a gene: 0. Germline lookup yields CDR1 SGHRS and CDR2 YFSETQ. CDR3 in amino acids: CASSLVAGGTGELFF. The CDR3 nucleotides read TGCGCCAGCAGCTTGGTAGCGGGGGGCACCGGGGAGCTGTTTTTT.

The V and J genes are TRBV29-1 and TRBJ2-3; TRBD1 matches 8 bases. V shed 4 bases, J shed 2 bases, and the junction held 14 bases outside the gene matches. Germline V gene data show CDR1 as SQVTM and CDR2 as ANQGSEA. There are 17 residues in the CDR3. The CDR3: CSVGGTGTLLLTDTQYF. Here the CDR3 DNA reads TGCAGCGTTGGGGGGACAGGAACTCTATTACTCACAGATACGCAGTATTTT.

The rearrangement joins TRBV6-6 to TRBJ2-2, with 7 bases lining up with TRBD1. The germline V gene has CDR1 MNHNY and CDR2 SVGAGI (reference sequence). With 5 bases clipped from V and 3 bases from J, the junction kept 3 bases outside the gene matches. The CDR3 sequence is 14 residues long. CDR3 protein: CASSGQGDTGELFF. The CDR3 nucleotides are TGTGCCAGCAGTGGCCAGGGGGACACCGGGGAGCTGTTTTTT.

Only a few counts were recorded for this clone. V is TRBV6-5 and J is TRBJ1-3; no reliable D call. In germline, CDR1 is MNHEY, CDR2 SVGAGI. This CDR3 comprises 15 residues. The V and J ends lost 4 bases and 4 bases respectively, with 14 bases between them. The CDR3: CASSLGGQFGNTIYF. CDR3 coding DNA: TGTGCCAGCAGTTTAGGCGGGCAATTCGGAAACACCATATATTTT.

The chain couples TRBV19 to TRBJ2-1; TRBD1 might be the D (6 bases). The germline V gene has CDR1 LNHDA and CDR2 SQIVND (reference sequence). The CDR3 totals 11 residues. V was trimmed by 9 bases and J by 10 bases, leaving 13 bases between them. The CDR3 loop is CASTTGNEQFF. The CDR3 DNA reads TGTGCCAGCACCACAGGGAACGAGCAGTTCTTC.

CDR3 loop: CATRGDGANVLTF. CDR3 nucleotide sequence: TGTGCCACAAGGGGCGACGGGGCCAACGTCCTGACTTTC. The chain uses TRBV2 and TRBJ2-6, with a tentative D call TRBD1 (5 bases). The CDR3 has 13 amino acids. V lost 10 bases and J 4 bases, leaving 11 bases between the germline ends. Per the germline V gene, CDR1 is SNHLY and CDR2 is FYNNEI.